Presented here are 8 T cell receptor beta chains from one specimen sequenced in a study of lymphopenia after photon versus proton radiotherapy. Libraries were prepared by immunoSEQ multiplex PCR; TCRdb keeps only in-frame clonotypes and omits some of them. The sample has 75,000 to 95,000 clones; around 88% are singletons. Source: peripheral blood, taken from a patient treated with proton-based radiotherapy. These receptors originate from a man in his 60s with pancreatic cancer.

The J gene is TRBJ2-7, the V gene TRBV28; D is undetermined. The CDR3 is made up of 11 amino acids. V dropped 6 bases and J dropped 4 bases, with 7 bases sitting between them. CDR1 and CDR2 (germline): MDHEN, SYDVKM. CDR3 DNA: TGTGCCAGCAGACAAAATTACGAGCAGTACTTC. It is translated as CASRQNYEQYF.

The chain employs TRBV13 and TRBJ2-5; 8 nucleotides line up with TRBD1. The CDR3 is 16 residues long. The J segment lost 2 bases and the V segment lost 1 base, leaving 6 bases of the junction unmatched. CDR1 is PRHDT and CDR2 is FYEKMQ in the germline V gene (reference sequence). CDR3 DNA sequence: TGTGCCAGCAGCTTAGATAGGGACAGGAGACAAGAGACCCAGTACTTC. Translated, it gives CASSLDRDRRQETQYF. Complete variable domain (other parts from reference TRBV13 and TRBJ2-5): AAGVIQSPRHLIKEKRETATLKCYPIPRHDTVYWYQQGPGQDPQFLISFYEKMQSDKGSIPDRFSAQQFSDYHSELNMSSLELGDSALYFCASSLDRDRRQETQYFGPGTRLLVL.

The chain carries TRBV7-2 and TRBJ2-5, with a weak D call TRBD1 (5 bases). From germline, CDR1 is SGHTA and CDR2 FQGNSA. V was cut by 1 base and J by 7 bases, with 13 bases left in between. The CDR3 totals 14 residues. The CDR3 DNA follows: TGTGCCAGCAGCTTAGGAGGCAGGGAAGGGACCCAGTACTTC. The encoded protein is CASSLGGREGTQYF.

The rearrangement uses TRBV19 and TRBJ1-1; the match to TRBD1 covers 8 bases. V shed 6 bases, J shed 5 bases, and the junction held 11 bases outside the gene matches. CDR3 size: 15 residues. Per germline, CDR1 LNHDA and CDR2 SQIVND (reference sequence). The CDR3 DNA reads TGTGCCAGTAGCCCCAGGGCAGGGGGCGAAACTGAAGCTTTCTTT. Protein sequence: CASSPRAGGETEAFF.

The chain recombines TRBV29-1 with TRBJ1-1; D remains ambiguous. This CDR3 has 11 residues. V was trimmed by 1 base and J by 0 bases, leaving 0 bases between them. Germline CDR1 reads SQVTM; CDR2 reads ANQGSEA. In DNA form, the CDR3 reads TGCAGCGTTGAAGTGAACACTGAAGCTTTCTTT. It translates to CSVEVNTEAFF. Combining the CDR3 with reference TRBV29-1 and TRBJ1-1 gives the whole variable domain SAVISQKPSRDICQRGTSLTIQCQVDSQVTMMFWYRQQPGQSLTLIATANQGSEATYESGFVIDKFPISRPNLTFSTLTVSNMSPEDSSIYLCSVEVNTEAFFGQGTRLTVV.

The chain combines TRBV5-4 with TRBJ1-1; D is possibly TRBD1 (6 bases). The CDR3 runs 14 residues. Germline CDR1 and CDR2: SGHNT and YYREEE (reference sequence). V was clipped by 4 bases and J by 3 bases, with 13 bases between them. CDR3 nucleotide sequence: TGTGCCAGCAGCGTACAGGGAGGGCACACTGAAGCTTTCTTT. As protein: CASSVQGGHTEAFF.

The chain couples TRBV18 to TRBJ1-3; no clear D. V dropped 1 base and J dropped 0 bases, with 16 bases sitting between them. This CDR3 is built from 18 residues. CDR1 is KGHSH, CDR2 LQKENI, per germline. The CDR3: CASSPQASREYSGNTIYF. The CDR3 nucleotides are TGTGCCAGCTCACCACAGGCTTCTAGGGAATACTCTGGAAACACCATATATTTT.

The chain is built from TRBV9 and TRBJ2-1; the D gene is possibly TRBD2 (6 bases). There are 15 residues in the CDR3. In germline, CDR1 is SGDLS, CDR2 YYNGEE. Trimming pared 0 bases from V and 7 bases from J, leaving 14 bases between. DNA for the CDR3: TGTGCCAGCAGCGTAGGGTCCCTGGGGAGGAATGAGCAGTTCTTC. This encodes CASSVGSLGRNEQFF.